These 20 T cell receptor beta chains were sequenced from one sample in a study of blood T cells in healthy people across ages. With a J-beta primer mix and a sample-barcoded 5' primer, a second PCR ran roughly 7 to 11 cycles. TCRdb reprocessed the 5' RACE reads via MiXCR and lists one record per CDR3 protein. Found here are about 830,000 distinct CDR3 sequences, 55% to 65% of them singletons; the top ten hold about 27%. Sequences were obtained from blood. The receptors stem from a man aged 30 to 39 in good health.

The chain links TRBV10-3 to TRBJ1-2; a weak D match, TRBD1 (5 bases). This CDR3 is built from 12 residues. The germline gives CDR1 ENHRY, CDR2 SYGVKD. V lost 3 bases, J lost 3 bases, and 5 bases lay in between. This CDR3 reads CAISEQDYGYTF. In DNA, the CDR3 is TGTGCCATCAGTGAACAGGACTATGGCTACACCTTC.

The chain combines TRBV7-2 with TRBJ1-1; perhaps TRBD1 as D (5 bases). The V end was cut by 4 bases, the J end by 1 base, with 13 bases between. The CDR3 contains 15 residues. The germline gives CDR1 SGHTA, CDR2 FQGNSA. The CDR3 sequence is CASSSYGGGNTEAFF. CDR3 bases: TGTGCCAGCAGCTCCTACGGGGGGGGGAACACTGAAGCTTTCTTT.

This clonotype was counted a few times. V gene TRBV25-1 combines with J gene TRBJ2-4; 7 bases agree with TRBD2. The CDR3 consists of 11 residues. The V and J ends lost 5 bases and 13 bases, in that order; junction bases with no gene match: 5. Germline CDR1 MGHDK, CDR2 SYGVNS. The CDR3 DNA reads TGTGCCAGCAGTCCAGGGCGGGAGCAGTACTTC. Protein sequence: CASSPGREQYF.

This sequence joins TRBV9 and TRBJ2-7, with D maybe TRBD1 (7 bases). Trimming pared 0 bases from V and 4 bases from J, leaving 14 bases between. The CDR3 contains 15 residues. Germline assignment: CDR1 SGDLS and CDR2 YYNGEE. This CDR3 reads CASSVGAGQSYEQYF. CDR3 bases: TGTGCCAGCAGCGTAGGGGCGGGACAGAGTTACGAGCAGTACTTC.

The rearrangement joins TRBV12-3 or TRBV12-4 to TRBJ1-6, with D tentatively TRBD1 (5 bases). The CDR3 sequence is 16 residues long. Trimming took 1 base from V and 6 from J, leaving 13 bases between them. CDR3 in DNA: TGTGCCAGCAGTTTAGACTCCGGGACCTTTAATTCACCCCTCCACTTT. It specifies CASSLDSGTFNSPLHF.

This clonotype was recorded a few times. The rearrangement uses TRBV14 and TRBJ1-2; D is ambiguous. The V gene lost 0 bases and the J gene lost 2 bases, with 4 bases spanning the gap. The CDR3 is made up of 13 amino acids. In germline, CDR1 is SGHDN, CDR2 FVKESK. CDR3 sequence reads: CASSQEVNYGYTF. The CDR3 bases are TGTGCCAGCAGCCAAGAAGTGAACTATGGCTACACCTTC.

The gene calls are TRBV9 and TRBJ2-5; 10 nucleotides align to TRBD2. CDR1 is SGDLS and CDR2 is YYNGEE in the germline V gene. The J segment lost 2 bases and the V segment lost 3 bases, leaving 1 base of the junction unmatched. The CDR3 extends over 14 amino acids. CDR3 region: CASSAAGGQETQYF. The CDR3 DNA sequence: TGTGCCAGCAGCGCAGCGGGGGGGCAAGAGACCCAGTACTTC.

The rearrangement joins TRBV29-1 to TRBJ2-4; 11 positions agree with TRBD2. This CDR3 spans 13 amino acids. Germline CDR1 and CDR2: SQVTM and ANQGSEA. J was trimmed by 13 bases and V by 5 bases; bases with no gene match: 10. The CDR3: CSVTSGGLYEQYF. The CDR3 region has the DNA TGCAGCGTTACTAGCGGGGGCCTCTACGAACAGTACTTC.

This clonotype was counted a few times. CDR3 region: CASSPTRDGYNEQFF. Written as DNA, the CDR3 is TGTGCCAGCAGCCCCACAAGGGACGGTTACAATGAGCAGTTCTTC. The gene calls are TRBV3-1 and TRBJ2-1; the D gene could be TRBD1 or TRBD2 (5 bases each). Trimming took 4 bases from V and 4 from J, leaving 14 bases between them. The CDR3 sequence is 15 residues long. In germline, CDR1 is LGHDT, CDR2 YNNKEL (reference sequence).

The V gene is TRBV7-2, the J gene TRBJ2-7; D tentatively reads TRBD1 or TRBD2 (7 bases each). Between the trimmed V and J ends, which lost 2 bases and 6 bases, there was a span of 17 bases. The CDR3 has 15 amino acids. Germline V lookup: CDR1 SGHTA, CDR2 FQGNSA. The CDR3 loop reads CASSLLRGRGLEQYF. The DNA for the CDR3 is TGTGCCAGCAGCTTATTGAGGGGGAGGGGGCTCGAGCAGTACTTC.

This chain links TRBV25-1 with TRBJ2-1; 7 bases align to TRBD2. The germline gives CDR1 MGHDK, CDR2 SYGVNS. CDR3 size: 15 residues. V shed 4 bases, J shed 6 bases, and the junction held 9 bases outside the gene matches. The chain's CDR3 is CASSALAGRANEQFF. CDR3 in DNA: TGTGCCAGCAGTGCCTTAGCGGGTCGGGCCAATGAGCAGTTCTTC.

The chain carries TRBV6-5 and TRBJ1-1; no firm D call. This CDR3 contains 16 residues. CDR1 and CDR2 (germline): MNHEY, SVGAGI. The V end was cut by 0 bases, the J end by 4 bases, with 15 bases between. The CDR3 DNA follows: TGTGCCAGCAGTTACTCGAGGATTTCGCTCTCCACTGAAGCTTTCTTT. It is translated as CASSYSRISLSTEAFF.

This clonotype was picked up a small number of times. The chain uses TRBV4-3 and TRBJ2-7; TRBD1 might be the D (5 bases). This CDR3 is 15 amino acids long. Trimming removed 1 base from V and 3 bases from J, with 13 bases in between. From germline, CDR1 is LGHNA and CDR2 YSLEER. CDR3 sequence: CASSQAVGRVYEQYF. As DNA, the CDR3 is TGCGCCAGCAGCCAAGCGGTGGGCAGGGTCTACGAGCAGTACTTC.

In the case of this clonotype: This clone may be a read error of a much larger clone one base away. The genes are TRBV7-2 and TRBJ2-3, with 10 bases matching TRBD1. Germline V gene sequence: CDR1 SGHTA, CDR2 FQGNSA. CDR3 length equals 15 residues. The CDR3, as DNA: TGTGCCAGCAGCAAAGGGACAGGGGTGACAGATACGCGGTATTTT. It is translated as CASSKGTGVTDTRYF.

The chain has TRBV29-1 and TRBJ1-2; no firm D call. V gave up 8 bases and J gave up 1 base, with 11 bases separating them. Germline V gene lookup returns CDR1 SQVTM and CDR2 ANQGSEA. This CDR3 has 12 amino acids. CDR3 sequence (DNA): TGCAGCTCCGTAGCCGATAACTATGGCTACACCTTC. It specifies CSSVADNYGYTF.

The chain is built from TRBV11-3 and TRBJ1-4; D not resolved. V was cut by 0 bases and J by 8 bases, with 16 bases left in between. Germline V lookup: CDR1 SGHNT, CDR2 YENEEA. There are 16 residues in the CDR3. CDR3 nucleotides: TGTGCCAGCAGCTTAGAGGAGCGGCCAGGTCGGGAAAAACTGTTTTTT. This encodes CASSLEERPGREKLFF.

This clonotype was seen ten or more times. The chain recombines TRBV12-3 or TRBV12-4 with TRBJ1-2, with TRBD1 as a possible D gene (5 bases). Trimming cost V 2 bases and J 4 bases, with 11 bases left between them. The CDR3 consists of 14 residues. CDR3: CASSLFGTSYGYTF. CDR3 nucleotides: TGTGCCAGCAGTTTATTCGGGACGAGCTATGGCTACACCTTC.

The chain has TRBV9 and TRBJ1-2; tentatively, D is TRBD1 (5 bases). This CDR3 has 16 amino acids. The ends were cut back, 0 bases at V and 1 base at J, with 13 bases in the middle. Germline values: CDR1 SGDLS, CDR2 YYNGEE. The CDR3 DNA reads as TGTGCCAGCAGCGTAGGCAGGGAAGGAGGTAACTATGGCTACACCTTC. Its translation: CASSVGREGGNYGYTF.

This clonotype was detected a few times. CDR3 sequence reads: CSGAGATYNEQFF. The DNA of the CDR3 is TGCAGCGGGGCGGGGGCAACTTACAATGAGCAGTTCTTC. This sequence joins TRBV29-1 and TRBJ2-1; TRBD2 is a possible D gene (7 bases). Trimming stripped 7 bases from V and 4 bases from J, with 14 bases between. CDR1 is SQVTM and CDR2 is ANQGSEA in the germline V gene. The CDR3 covers 13 residues.

Only a few counts were recorded for this clonotype. The genes are TRBV20-1 and TRBJ2-7; no clear D gene. Germline V gene lookup returns CDR1 DFQATT and CDR2 SNEGSKA (reference sequence). The V gene lost 5 bases and the J gene lost 2 bases, with 7 bases spanning the gap. The CDR3 has 11 amino acids. The CDR3 bases are TGCAGTGCTGACGGACCCTACGAGCAGTACTTC. Its translation is CSADGPYEQYF.